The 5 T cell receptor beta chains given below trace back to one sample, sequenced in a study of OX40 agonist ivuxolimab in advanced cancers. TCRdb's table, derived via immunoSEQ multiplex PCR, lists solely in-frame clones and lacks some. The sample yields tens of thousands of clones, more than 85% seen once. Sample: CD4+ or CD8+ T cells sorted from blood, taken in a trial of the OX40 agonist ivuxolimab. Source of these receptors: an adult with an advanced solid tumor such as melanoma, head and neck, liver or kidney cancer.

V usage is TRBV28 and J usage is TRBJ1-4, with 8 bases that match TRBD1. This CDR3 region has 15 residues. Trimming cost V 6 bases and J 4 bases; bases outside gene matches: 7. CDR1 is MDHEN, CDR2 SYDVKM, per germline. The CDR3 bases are TGTGCCAGCAGCGCCGGACAGGGTGGTAATGAAAAACTGTTTTTT. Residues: CASSAGQGGNEKLFF. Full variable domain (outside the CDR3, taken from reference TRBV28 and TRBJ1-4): DVKVTQSSRYLVKRTGEKVFLECVQDMDHENMFWYRQDPGLGLRLIYFSYDVKMKEKGDIPEGYSVSREKKERFSLILESASTNQTSMYLCASSAGQGGNEKLFFGSGTQLSVL.

DNA for the CDR3: TGTGCCAGCAGCCCAGATGGGGGTAAAGGCTACACCTTC. Amino acids: CASSPDGGKGYTF. The V and J genes are TRBV9 and TRBJ1-2; tentative D call: TRBD1 (5 bases). The CDR3 loop spans 13 amino acids. Germline V CDR1 and CDR2: SGDLS, YYNGEE. With 4 bases removed from V and 8 bases from J, the gap between germline ends came to 15 bases.

CDR3 residues: CASSLDRGRGYTF. The CDR3 DNA reads as TGTGCCAGCAGTCTGGACAGGGGGCGAGGCTACACCTTC. This rearrangement joins TRBV28 to TRBJ1-2; 11 bases fit TRBD1. This CDR3 contains 13 residues. V dropped 5 bases and J dropped 8; count of bases not matched to a gene: 4. Germline V CDR1 and CDR2: MDHEN, SYDVKM.

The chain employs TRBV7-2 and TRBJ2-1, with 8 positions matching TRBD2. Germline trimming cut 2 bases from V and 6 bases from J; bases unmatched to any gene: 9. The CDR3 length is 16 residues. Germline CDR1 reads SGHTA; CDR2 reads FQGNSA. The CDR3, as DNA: TGTGCCAGCAGCTTAAGGAGCGGGAGCCTTCCCAATGAGCAGTTCTTC. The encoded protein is CASSLRSGSLPNEQFF. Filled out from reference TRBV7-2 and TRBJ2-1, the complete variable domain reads GAGVSQSPSNKVTEKGKDVELRCDPISGHTALYWYRQSLGQGLEFLIYFQGNSAPDKSGLPSDRFSAERTGGSVSTLTIQRTQQEDSAVYLCASSLRSGSLPNEQFFGPGTRLTVL.

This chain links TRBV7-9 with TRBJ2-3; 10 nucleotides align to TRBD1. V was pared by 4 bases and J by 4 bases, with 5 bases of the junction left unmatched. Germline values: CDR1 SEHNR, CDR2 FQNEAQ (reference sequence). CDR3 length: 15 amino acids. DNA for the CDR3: TGTGCCAGCAGCTCAACCGGGACAGGGGCAGATACGCAGTATTTT. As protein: CASSSTGTGADTQYF.